This TCR beta chain was identified in a study of ipilimumab plus nivolumab after autologous stem cell transplantation. Study context: Median doses per patient: a few ipilimumab, about 8 nivolumab. DLBCL patients had primary refractory or relapsed disease.

Starting 14 to 28 days after autologous transplant, ipilimumab 1 mg/kg was given. Germline V lookup: CDR1 SGHNT, CDR2 YYREEE (reference sequence). Deletions cut 3 bases from V and 7 bases from J, with 13 bases between. CDR3 length: 13 residues. TCRdb's table, derived via immunoSEQ multiplex PCR, lists solely in-frame clones and lacks some. The sample shows 77,000 or so clones, about 83% of them seen only once. Sample: PBMCs, taken in a trial of ipilimumab plus nivolumab as post-transplant consolidation. This clonotype originated in a male donor with diffuse large B-cell lymphoma. This sequence joins TRBV5-4 and TRBJ1-1; no clear D gene. CDR3 in DNA: TGTGCCAGCAGCTCGACATATCGCGGTGAAGCTTTCTTT. It encodes CASSSTYRGEAFF.